The 13 T cell receptor beta chains below come from one sample, sequenced in a study of blood T cell repertoires in COVID-19. This table comes from immunoSEQ multiplex PCR, and its TCRdb copy is limited to in-frame clones, with some not included. The top ten hold around 30% of the sample, which has more than 200,000 clones, approximately 88% seen once. The sequencing input was peripheral blood. These receptors were obtained from a man aged 35 to 55 with acute or convalescent COVID-19.

The rearrangement uses TRBV18 and TRBJ1-2, with D maybe TRBD1 (6 bases). The CDR3 totals 15 residues. V lost 0 bases, J lost 7 bases, and 15 bases lay in between. Germline V gives CDR1 KGHSH, CDR2 LQKENI. CDR3 in DNA: TGTGCCAGCTCACCACCCTTGGGGGCGAGCACTGGCTACACCTTC. Its protein is CASSPPLGASTGYTF.

This clone has only one observation. This chain links TRBV28 with TRBJ2-7; D possibly corresponds to TRBD1 (8 bases). CDR1 and CDR2 from the germline V gene are MDHEN and SYDVKM. The CDR3 has 13 amino acids. V lost 5 bases to trimming and J lost 6 bases, with 14 bases between them. This CDR3 reads CASSADREGEQYF. The CDR3 DNA is TGTGCCAGCAGTGCGGACAGGGAGGGCGAGCAGTACTTC.

The rearrangement joins TRBV11-1 to TRBJ1-5, with D unclear. The V end lost 5 bases, the J end lost 0 bases, and 5 bases lay between the germline ends. The CDR3 length is 13 residues. Per the germline V gene, CDR1 is SGHAT and CDR2 is FQDESV (reference sequence). In DNA, the CDR3 is TGTGCCAGCAGCCTCGGTAGCAATCAGCCCCAGCATTTT. Translation gives CASSLGSNQPQHF.

The chain carries TRBV11-2 and TRBJ2-3; no clear D gene. This CDR3 spans 15 amino acids. The germline gives CDR1 SGHAT, CDR2 FQNNGV. Trimming cost V 1 base and J 3 bases, with 11 bases left between them. CDR3 bases: TGTGCCAGCAGCTTAGGCGGAATTGGGACAGATACGCAGTATTTT. As protein: CASSLGGIGTDTQYF.

The V call is TRBV28, the J call TRBJ1-3; the match to TRBD1 covers 9 bases. Germline CDR1 and CDR2: MDHEN and SYDVKM. V was clipped by 5 bases and J by 3 bases; unmatched bases: 5. The CDR3 is 15 residues long. CDR3 nucleotides: TGTGCCAGCAGTCCGGGACAGGGAAGTGGAAACACCATATATTTT. It yields the protein CASSPGQGSGNTIYF. Full variable domain (missing parts from reference TRBV28 and TRBJ1-3): DVKVTQSSRYLVKRTGEKVFLECVQDMDHENMFWYRQDPGLGLRLIYFSYDVKMKEKGDIPEGYSVSREKKERFSLILESASTNQTSMYLCASSPGQGSGNTIYFGEGSWLTVV.

The genes are TRBV14 and TRBJ1-5; D is unclear. Germline V lookup: CDR1 SGHDN, CDR2 FVKESK. The CDR3 is made up of 13 amino acids. The V end was cut by 3 bases, the J end by 8 bases, with 11 bases between. CDR3 sequence: CASSHPRGEPQHF. CDR3 DNA sequence: TGTGCCAGCAGCCACCCTAGAGGAGAGCCCCAGCATTTT.

The rearrangement joins TRBV3-1 (or the pseudogene TRBV3-2) to TRBJ2-6; no definite D call. Trimming cost V 2 bases and J 0 bases, with 5 bases left between them. This CDR3 comprises 15 residues. From germline, CDR1 is LGHDT and CDR2 YNNKEL (reference sequence). The CDR3 is CASSQQVSGANVLTF. In DNA form, the CDR3 reads TGTGCCAGCAGCCAACAGGTCTCTGGGGCCAACGTCCTGACTTTC.

The chain uses TRBV10-1 and TRBJ2-1; TRBD1 matches at 8 bases. V lost 3 bases, J lost 8 bases, and 12 bases stayed unmatched. CDR1 WNHNN and CDR2 SYGVQD come from the germline V gene (reference sequence). The CDR3 totals 16 residues. CDR3 amino acids: CASSDIFDRGGDEQFF. CDR3 DNA sequence: TGCGCCAGCAGTGATATTTTTGACAGGGGAGGCGATGAGCAGTTCTTC.

This chain joins TRBV2 and TRBJ2-3; D is undetermined. With 8 bases removed from V and 1 base from J, the gap between germline ends came to 13 bases. Germline V gives CDR1 SNHLY, CDR2 FYNNEI. This CDR3 region has 14 residues. The CDR3 sequence: CASQIFTGTDTQYF. The CDR3 DNA reads as TGTGCCAGCCAAATTTTCACTGGCACAGATACGCAGTATTTT. The whole variable domain, remainder taken from reference TRBV2 and TRBJ2-3, is EPEVTQTPSHQVTQMGQEVILRCVPISNHLYFYWYRQILGQKVEFLVSFYNNEISEKSEIFDDQFSVERPDGSNFTLKIRSTKLEDSAMYFCASQIFTGTDTQYFGPGTRLTVL.

The rearrangement links TRBV5-3 to TRBJ1-5, with D unclear. TRBV5-3 is an open reading frame, and its role is uncertain. The CDR3 consists of 13 residues. V gave up 4 bases and J gave up 2 bases, with 7 bases separating them. The CDR3 is CARSTMGNQPQHF. The CDR3 DNA reads TGTGCCAGAAGCACAATGGGCAATCAGCCCCAGCATTTT.

The V and J genes are TRBV7-2 and TRBJ2-1; tentatively, D is TRBD2 (5 bases). Trimming cost V 4 bases and J 8 bases, with 15 bases left between them. CDR1 and CDR2 from the germline V gene are SGHTA and FQGNSA. This CDR3 has 14 residues. DNA for the CDR3: TGTGCCAGCAGCTGGATTACTAGTAACGATGAGCAGTTCTTC. Protein sequence: CASSWITSNDEQFF.

The chain links TRBV30 to TRBJ2-1; 7 positions match TRBD2. CDR1 GTSNPN and CDR2 SVGIG come from the germline V gene (reference sequence). Losses at the gene ends were 1 base for V and 8 bases for J; bases not matched to a gene: 5. The CDR3 contains 13 residues. The CDR3 nucleotides are TGTGCCTGGAGTGCGCGGGAGCTTGATGAGCAGTTCTTC. Its protein is CAWSARELDEQFF.

The V and J genes are TRBV5-1 and TRBJ2-1; TRBD2 matches 9 bases. The germline CDR1 and CDR2 sequences are SGHRS and YFSETQ. The CDR3 runs 20 residues. With 4 bases clipped from V and 0 bases from J, the junction kept 17 bases outside the gene matches. This CDR3 reads CASSDFSSGTAYYSYNEQFF. The CDR3 nucleotides read TGCGCCAGCAGCGATTTTTCTAGCGGGACGGCCTACTACTCCTACAATGAGCAGTTCTTC.